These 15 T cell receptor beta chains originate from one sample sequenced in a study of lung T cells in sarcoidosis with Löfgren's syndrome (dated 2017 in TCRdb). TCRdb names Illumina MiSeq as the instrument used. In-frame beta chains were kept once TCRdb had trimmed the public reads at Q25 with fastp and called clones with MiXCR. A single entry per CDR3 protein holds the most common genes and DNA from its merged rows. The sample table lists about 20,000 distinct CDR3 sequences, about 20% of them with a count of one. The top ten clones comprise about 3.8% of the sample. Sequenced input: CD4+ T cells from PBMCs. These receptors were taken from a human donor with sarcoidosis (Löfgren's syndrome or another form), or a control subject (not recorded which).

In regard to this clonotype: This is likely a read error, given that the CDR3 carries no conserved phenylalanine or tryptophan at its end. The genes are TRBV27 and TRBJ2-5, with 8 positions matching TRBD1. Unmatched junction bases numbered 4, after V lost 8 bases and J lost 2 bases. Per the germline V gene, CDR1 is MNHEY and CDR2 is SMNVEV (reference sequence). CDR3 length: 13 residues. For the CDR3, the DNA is TGTGCCAGCCCCAGGGGGCCTCAAGAGACCCAGTACCCC. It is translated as CASPRGPQETQYP.

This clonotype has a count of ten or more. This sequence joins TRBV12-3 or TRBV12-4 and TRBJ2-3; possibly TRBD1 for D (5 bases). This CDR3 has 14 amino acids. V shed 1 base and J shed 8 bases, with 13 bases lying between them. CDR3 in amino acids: CASSLGLGAATQYF. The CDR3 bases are TGTGCCAGCAGTTTAGGGCTAGGGGCCGCTACGCAGTATTTT.

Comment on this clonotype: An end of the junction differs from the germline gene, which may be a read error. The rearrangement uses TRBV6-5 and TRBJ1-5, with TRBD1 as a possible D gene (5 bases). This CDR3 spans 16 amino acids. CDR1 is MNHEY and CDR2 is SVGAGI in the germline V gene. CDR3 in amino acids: CAGSLDRSLRDQPQHF. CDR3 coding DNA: TGTGCCGGCAGTCTCGACAGATCCCTCCGGGATCAGCCCCAGCATTTT.

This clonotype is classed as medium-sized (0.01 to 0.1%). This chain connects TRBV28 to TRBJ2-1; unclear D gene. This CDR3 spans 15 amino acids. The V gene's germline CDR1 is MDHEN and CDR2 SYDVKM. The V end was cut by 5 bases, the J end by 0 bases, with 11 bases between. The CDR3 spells CASSPPDGSYNEQFF. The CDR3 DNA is TGTGCCAGCAGTCCCCCCGACGGCTCCTACAATGAGCAGTTCTTC.

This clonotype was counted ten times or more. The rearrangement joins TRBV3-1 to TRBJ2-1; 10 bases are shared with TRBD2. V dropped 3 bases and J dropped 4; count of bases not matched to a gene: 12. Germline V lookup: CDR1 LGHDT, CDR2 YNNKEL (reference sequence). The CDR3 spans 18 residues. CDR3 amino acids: CASSQPPLLAGFYNEQFF. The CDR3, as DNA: TGTGCCAGCAGCCAGCCCCCTTTACTAGCGGGATTTTACAATGAGCAGTTCTTC.

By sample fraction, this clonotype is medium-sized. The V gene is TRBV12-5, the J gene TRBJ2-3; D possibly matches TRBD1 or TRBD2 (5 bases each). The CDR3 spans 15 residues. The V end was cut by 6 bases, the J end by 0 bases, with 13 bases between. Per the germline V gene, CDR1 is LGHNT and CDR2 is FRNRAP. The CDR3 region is CASGHGTESTDTQYF. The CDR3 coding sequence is TGTGCTAGTGGACACGGGACGGAGAGCACAGATACGCAGTATTTT. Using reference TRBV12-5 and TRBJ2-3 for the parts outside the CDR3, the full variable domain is DARVTQTPRHKVTEMGQEVTMRCQPILGHNTVFWYRQTMMQGLELLAYFRNRAPLDDSGMPKDRFSAEMPDATLATLKIQPSEPRDSAVYFCASGHGTESTDTQYFGPGTRLTVL.

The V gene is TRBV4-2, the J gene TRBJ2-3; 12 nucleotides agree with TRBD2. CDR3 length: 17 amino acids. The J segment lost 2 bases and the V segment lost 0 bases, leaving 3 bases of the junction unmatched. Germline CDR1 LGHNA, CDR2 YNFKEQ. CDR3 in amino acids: CASSQETSGGLTDTQYF. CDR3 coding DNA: TGTGCCAGCAGCCAAGAGACTAGCGGGGGCCTCACAGATACGCAGTATTTT.

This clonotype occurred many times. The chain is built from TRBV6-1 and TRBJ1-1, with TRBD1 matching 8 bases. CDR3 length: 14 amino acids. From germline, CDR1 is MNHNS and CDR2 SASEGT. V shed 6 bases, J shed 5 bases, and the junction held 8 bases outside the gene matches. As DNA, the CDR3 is TGTGCCAGCAGCAAGACAGGGGATGGGACTGAAGCTTTCTTT. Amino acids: CASSKTGDGTEAFF.

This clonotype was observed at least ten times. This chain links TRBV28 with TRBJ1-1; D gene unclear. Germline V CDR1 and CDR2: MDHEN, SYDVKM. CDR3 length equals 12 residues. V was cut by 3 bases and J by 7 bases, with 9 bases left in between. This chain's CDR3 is CASSLTTLEAFF. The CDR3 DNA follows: TGTGCCAGCAGTTTGACTACACTTGAAGCTTTCTTT.

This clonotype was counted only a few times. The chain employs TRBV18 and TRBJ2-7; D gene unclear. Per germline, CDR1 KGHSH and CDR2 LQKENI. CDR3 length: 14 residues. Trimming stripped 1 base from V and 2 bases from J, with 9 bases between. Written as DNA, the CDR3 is TGTGCCAGCTCACCACTTGATGGAGCCTACGAGCAGTACTTC. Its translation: CASSPLDGAYEQYF. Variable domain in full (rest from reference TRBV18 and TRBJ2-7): NAGVMQNPRHLVRRRGQEARLRCSPMKGHSHVYWYRQLPEEGLKFMVYLQKENIIDESGMPKERFSAEFPKEGPSILRIQQVVRGDSAAYFCASSPLDGAYEQYFGPGTRLTVT.

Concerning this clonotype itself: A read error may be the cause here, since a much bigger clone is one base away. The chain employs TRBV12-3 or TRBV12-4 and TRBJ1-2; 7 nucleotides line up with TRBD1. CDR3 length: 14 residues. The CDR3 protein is CASSVGQADYGCTF. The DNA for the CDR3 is TGTGCCAGCAGTGTAGGACAGGCCGACTATGGCTGCACCTTC.

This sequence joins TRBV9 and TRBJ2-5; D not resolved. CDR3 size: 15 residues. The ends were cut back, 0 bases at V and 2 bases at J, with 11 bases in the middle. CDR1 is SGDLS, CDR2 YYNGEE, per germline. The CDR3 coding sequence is TGTGCCAGCAGCGTAGATTCGCCGCCTCAAGAGACCCAGTACTTC. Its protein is CASSVDSPPQETQYF.

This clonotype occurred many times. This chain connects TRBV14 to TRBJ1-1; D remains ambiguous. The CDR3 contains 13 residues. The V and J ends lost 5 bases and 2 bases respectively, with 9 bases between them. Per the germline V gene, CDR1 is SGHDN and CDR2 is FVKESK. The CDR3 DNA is TGTGCCAGCAGCACCCATTTAAACACTGAAGCTTTCTTT. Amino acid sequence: CASSTHLNTEAFF.

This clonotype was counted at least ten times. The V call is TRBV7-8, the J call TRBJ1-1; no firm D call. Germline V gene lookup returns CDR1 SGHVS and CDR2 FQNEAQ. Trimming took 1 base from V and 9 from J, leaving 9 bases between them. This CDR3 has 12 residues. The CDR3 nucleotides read TGTGCCAGCAGCTTAGGGACGGAGAAAGCTTTCTTT. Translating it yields CASSLGTEKAFF.

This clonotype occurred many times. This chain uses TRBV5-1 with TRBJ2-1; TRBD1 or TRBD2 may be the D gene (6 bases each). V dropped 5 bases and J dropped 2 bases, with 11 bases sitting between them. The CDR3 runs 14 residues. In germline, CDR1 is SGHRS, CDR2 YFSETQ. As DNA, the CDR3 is TGCGCCAGCAGGCGGGACACCGCCTACAATGAGCAGTTCTTC. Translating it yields CASRRDTAYNEQFF.